This T cell receptor beta chain was captured in a study of T cell repertoires in cytomegalovirus infection. Study as a whole: Recently described HLA-C-restricted plus well-studied HLA-B-restricted CMV epitopes were used. Evidence of both CMV infection and a matching HLA type came from public TCR beta signatures. Study results and caveats: Ex vivo, HLA-C-restricted CMV-specific TCR beta clonotypes prevailed over the rest of the response. The study identified carriers of CMV plus the relevant HLA from cumulative public TCR beta family frequency.

V was clipped by 9 bases and J by 8 bases; unmatched bases: 4. The CDR3 is 11 amino acids. Germline CDR1 is MNHEY and CDR2 is SVGEGT. A single record per CDR3 protein comes from TCRdb applying MiXCR to the reads. The data contain 110,000 to 150,000 distinct CDR3 sequences, 30% to 40% of them singletons. This clonotype was counted many times. No antigen is known for it. The chain is built from TRBV6-2 or TRBV6-3 and TRBJ2-1, with TRBD1 matching over 7 bases. The origin of this receptor is a human donor in good health (CMV status not recorded). Some clones in this sample may be carry-over from other donors' samples. Specimen: CD8+ T cells from cultured PBMCs, collected from culture after CMV antigen stimulation. The CDR3 DNA sequence: TGTGCCAGTACTACAGGGGATGAGCAGTTCTTC. This codes for CASTTGDEQFF.